This T cell receptor beta chain was obtained from a study of cytomegalovirus exposure and HLA in healthy donors. About this clone itself: What it binds is unknown.

Amplification used 60 Vbeta primers and 13 Jbeta primers. Profiling relied on immunoSEQ multiplex PCR, and the TCRdb table lists in-frame clones only, not all of them. The sample lists 110,000 or so clones, roughly 77% occurring once. V lost 1 base and J 5 bases, leaving 14 bases between the germline ends. Looked up from germline, CDR1 is SGHNT and CDR2 is YENEEA. CDR3 length: 15 residues. Broader study findings: Productive rates of about 87% or about 30% were seen for most TCR beta V segments in an earlier analysis. Confirmation was obtained in vitro that a few CMV-associated chains are specific for CMV antigens. Compared with the roughly 670-donor mean, an Asian-associated ancestry cluster reportedly had fewer N-insertions, according to a later analysis.

This clonotype was sampled from a man aged 45-65 years in good health and CMV-seropositive. This chain links TRBV11-3 with TRBJ2-5; perhaps TRBD2 as D (6 bases). Sequenced material: PBMCs. The CDR3 reads CASSLAGLPGETQYF. CDR3 bases: TGTGCCAGCAGCTTAGCGGGACTGCCAGGGGAGACCCAGTACTTC.